The 20 T cell receptor beta chains below all came from one sample that was sequenced in a study of blood T cell repertoires in COVID-19. The repertoire was sequenced with immunoSEQ multiplex PCR; TCRdb's copy has only in-frame clones and lacks some. Of about 87,000 clones listed, 70% to 90% are singletons. Sequencing used peripheral blood. The receptors shown here come from an elderly woman with COVID-19, enrolled during active disease.

This chain uses TRBV2 with TRBJ1-1; 7 bases fit TRBD1. J gave up 5 bases and V 4 bases, and 13 bases lay outside the gene matches. The CDR3 sequence is 16 residues long. Germline-derived CDR1 and CDR2 are SNHLY and FYNNEI. CDR3 loop: CASSVRLDRVTTEAFF. DNA for the CDR3: TGTGCCAGCAGTGTGAGATTAGACAGGGTTACAACTGAAGCTTTCTTT.

The chain carries TRBV18 and TRBJ2-7; D perhaps matches TRBD1 (5 bases). The germline CDR1 and CDR2 sequences are KGHSH and LQKENI. The CDR3 totals 12 residues. Between the trimmed V and J ends, which lost 3 bases and 6 bases, there was a span of 9 bases. CDR3 protein: CASSPTGGEQYF. CDR3 nucleotides: TGTGCCAGCTCACCCACAGGTGGCGAGCAGTACTTC.

The CDR3: CAWSVRDRGIQYF. The CDR3 DNA reads TGTGCCTGGAGTGTACGAGACCGAGGCATTCAGTACTTC. The genes are TRBV30 and TRBJ2-4; D gene ambiguous. Germline values: CDR1 GTSNPN, CDR2 SVGIG (reference sequence). The CDR3 has 13 amino acids. The V and J ends lost 0 bases and 9 bases respectively, with 12 bases between them. The entire variable domain, with the rest obtained from reference TRBV30 and TRBJ2-4, is as follows: SQTIHQWPATLVQPVGSPLSLECTVEGTSNPNLYWYRQAAGRGLQLLFYSVGIGQISSEVPQNLSASRPQDRQFILSSKKLLLSDSGFYLCAWSVRDRGIQYFGAGTRLSVL.

This clone has just a few counts. The chain has TRBV7-9 and TRBJ1-1; D perhaps matches TRBD1 (5 bases). Germline V gives CDR1 SEHNR, CDR2 FQNEAQ (reference sequence). Between the trimmed V and J ends, which lost 6 bases and 4 bases, there was a span of 15 bases. The CDR3 is 14 residues long. CDR3 loop: CASRGPGPGTEAFF. In DNA, the CDR3 is TGTGCCAGCAGGGGGCCCGGTCCGGGCACTGAAGCTTTCTTT.

The V gene is TRBV19, the J gene TRBJ2-1, with D tentatively TRBD2 (7 bases). Trimming took 1 base from V and 2 from J, leaving 9 bases between them. CDR1 and CDR2 (germline): LNHDA, SQIVND (reference sequence). The CDR3 has 15 residues. The CDR3 here is CASSIGGGPYNEQFF. The DNA for the CDR3 is TGTGCCAGTAGTATAGGGGGGGGGCCCTACAATGAGCAGTTCTTC.

The gene calls are TRBV30 and TRBJ2-7, with TRBD1 matching over 9 bases. The CDR3 extends over 12 amino acids. Losses at the gene ends were 4 bases for V and 2 bases for J; bases not matched to a gene: 0. The germline CDR1 and CDR2 sequences are GTSNPN and SVGIG (reference sequence). This chain's CDR3 is CAWNRGPYEQYF. In DNA, the CDR3 is TGTGCCTGGAACAGGGGGCCCTACGAGCAGTACTTC.

The chain employs TRBV30 and TRBJ1-1; 10 positions match TRBD1. V dropped 1 base and J dropped 1; count of bases not matched to a gene: 0. Germline V gene sequence: CDR1 GTSNPN, CDR2 SVGIG (reference sequence). This CDR3 is built from 14 residues. The CDR3 sequence: CAWSGQGANTEAFF. The CDR3 bases are TGTGCCTGGAGTGGACAGGGGGCGAACACTGAAGCTTTCTTT.

The chain combines TRBV9 with TRBJ2-3, with D perhaps TRBD1 (5 bases). CDR3 size: 14 residues. CDR1 is SGDLS and CDR2 is YYNGEE in the germline V gene. With 0 bases removed from V and 6 bases from J, the gap between germline ends came to 11 bases. The CDR3, as DNA: TGTGCCAGCAGCGTAGGCGACAGCGCGGATACGCAGTATTTT. The encoded protein is CASSVGDSADTQYF.

This rearrangement joins TRBV5-1 to TRBJ2-7; 9 nucleotides match TRBD1. From germline, CDR1 is SGHRS and CDR2 YFSETQ. With V trimmed by 4 bases and J by 3 bases, 5 bases remained unmatched. This CDR3 is built from 14 residues. The DNA for the CDR3 is TGCGCCAGCAGCATACCGGGACAGGGCTACGAGCAGTACTTC. This encodes CASSIPGQGYEQYF. Full variable domain (outside the CDR3, taken from reference TRBV5-1 and TRBJ2-7): KAGVTQTPRYLIKTRGQQVTLSCSPISGHRSVSWYQQTPGQGLQFLFEYFSETQRNKGNFPGRFSGRQFSNSRSEMNVSTLELGDSALYLCASSIPGQGYEQYFGPGTRLTVT.

J is TRBJ1-2 and V is TRBV27; the match to TRBD1 covers 7 bases. Unmatched junction bases numbered 2, after V lost 5 bases and J lost 5 bases. Per germline, CDR1 MNHEY and CDR2 SMNVEV (reference sequence). CDR3 length: 12 residues. The CDR3 region has the DNA TGTGCCAGCAGTGCACAGGGGTATGGCTACACCTTC. Translating gives CASSAQGYGYTF.

This clone was seen just once. The chain uses TRBV11-2 and TRBJ1-4; 8 nucleotides line up with TRBD1. J lost 7 bases, V lost 3 bases, and 10 bases had no gene match. Looked up from germline, CDR1 is SGHAT and CDR2 is FQNNGV. CDR3 length: 16 amino acids. Here the CDR3 reads CASSFRQGSRGEKLFF. CDR3 nucleotides: TGTGCCAGCAGCTTTCGACAGGGGAGTAGGGGTGAAAAACTGTTTTTT.

The chain uses TRBV2 and TRBJ1-6; D is unclear. There are 11 residues in the CDR3. CDR1 is SNHLY and CDR2 is FYNNEI in the germline V gene. Trimming took off 7 bases at V and 14 bases at J, with 12 bases between the two ends. For the CDR3, the DNA is TGTGCCAGCATCCGGGAAATTGCCCTCCACTTT. It yields the protein CASIREIALHF.

This chain links TRBV18 with TRBJ2-5; TRBD2 aligns across 12 bases. The CDR3 is made up of 17 amino acids. In germline, CDR1 is KGHSH, CDR2 LQKENI. Germline trimming cut 3 bases from V and 1 base from J; bases unmatched to any gene: 6. The CDR3: CASSPTGLAGTQETQYF. The CDR3 nucleotides are TGTGCCAGCTCACCGACTGGACTAGCGGGGACCCAAGAGACCCAGTACTTC.

This chain joins TRBV11-1 and TRBJ2-5; TRBD1 matches 7 bases. The length of the CDR3 is 14 residues. Germline V gene lookup returns CDR1 SGHAT and CDR2 FQDESV (reference sequence). J lost 1 base, V lost 4 bases, and 3 bases had no gene match. The CDR3 spells CASSWTGRQETQYF. The CDR3 nucleotides are TGTGCCAGCAGCTGGACAGGCCGCCAAGAGACCCAGTACTTC. Drawing the rest from reference TRBV11-1 and TRBJ2-5, the complete variable domain is EAEVAQSPRYKITEKSQAVAFWCDPISGHATLYWYRQILGQGPELLVQFQDESVVDDSQLPKDRFSAERLKGVDSTLKIQPAELGDSAMYLCASSWTGRQETQYFGPGTRLLVL.

This rearrangement joins TRBV21-1 to TRBJ2-6; the table's D call TRBD1 went unverified against the DNA. TRBV21-1 is tagged as a pseudogene. The CDR3 covers 16 residues. CDR3 bases: TGTGCCAGCAGCAAAGCGGCCAGCTCTGGGGCCAACGTCCTGACTTTC. The encoded protein is CASSKAASSGANVLTF.

In this sample, this clone turned up once. The V and J genes are TRBV2 and TRBJ2-3; D gene unclear. Germline V gives CDR1 SNHLY, CDR2 FYNNEI. V shed 2 bases and J shed 6 bases, with 6 bases lying between them. The CDR3 length is 12 residues. The CDR3 nucleotides are TGTGCCAGCAGTGAAATAGCTGATACGCAGTATTTT. Protein: CASSEIADTQYF.

This chain joins TRBV21-1 and TRBJ1-2; TRBD1 is taken as the D call from the table, unchecked against the DNA. TRBV21-1 is a listed pseudogene. The CDR3 has 11 residues. The CDR3 coding sequence is TGTGCCAGCAGCTGGCCAGGCGGCTACACCTTC. Amino acids: CASSWPGGYTF.

V and J are TRBV10-1 and TRBJ2-1; 9 nucleotides line up with TRBD1. Germline V CDR1 and CDR2: WNHNN, SYGVQD (reference sequence). V lost 3 bases, J lost 6 bases, and 9 bases stayed unmatched. This CDR3 is 16 amino acids long. As DNA, the CDR3 is TGCGCCAGCAGTGAAGCTCCCGGGACAGGGTTCAATGAGCAGTTCTTC. Translating gives CASSEAPGTGFNEQFF.

This clone was seen once. This chain joins TRBV10-3 and TRBJ2-7; 10 positions match TRBD1. The CDR3 loop spans 16 amino acids. V was clipped by 4 bases and J by 3 bases; unmatched bases: 9. Germline CDR1 reads ENHRY; CDR2 reads SYGVKD. DNA for the CDR3: TGTGCCATCAGTGTGGGTTCTGGACAGGGGGGCTACGAGCAGTACTTC. This sequence encodes CAISVGSGQGGYEQYF.

The chain joins TRBV27 to TRBJ2-7; maybe TRBD1 (6 bases). V was shortened by 3 bases and J by 5 bases, with 14 bases between the two germline ends. Germline-derived CDR1 and CDR2 are MNHEY and SMNVEV (reference sequence). The CDR3 sequence is 14 residues long. CDR3 region: CASSFYRVGDEQYF. CDR3 coding DNA: TGTGCCAGCAGTTTCTACAGGGTCGGGGACGAGCAGTACTTC.